The sequence of this TCR beta chain was determined in a study of blood T cell repertoires in COVID-19. On the study more broadly: Samples representing acute and convalescent COVID-19 were sourced from the United States, Italy and Spain. Sources were T cells, B-cell-depleted T cells, or PBMCs; the material itself was cDNA or gDNA.

The CDR3 is 16 residues long. The V gene's germline CDR1 is SGHRS and CDR2 YFSETQ. Assay used: immunoSEQ multiplex PCR; TCRdb lists only in-frame clones, some missing. The sample records about 140,000 clones, around four fifths being singletons. Notes on this clone: At one end the junction does not follow the germline gene, possibly because of a read error.

The study drew participants aged about 18 to 95 years from 20 to 30 US areas. Participant reports of clinical history set cohort assignment. The specimen sequenced was PBMCs or T cells enriched from blood (not recorded which). The chain links TRBV5-1 to TRBJ2-1; D uncertain. The receptor was isolated from a woman between 50 and 59 years old with acute COVID-19. DNA of the CDR3: TGCGCCAGCAGCTTTTTCCCCCAAAACTCCAACAATGAGCAGTTCTTC. It translates to CASSFFPQNSNNEQFF.